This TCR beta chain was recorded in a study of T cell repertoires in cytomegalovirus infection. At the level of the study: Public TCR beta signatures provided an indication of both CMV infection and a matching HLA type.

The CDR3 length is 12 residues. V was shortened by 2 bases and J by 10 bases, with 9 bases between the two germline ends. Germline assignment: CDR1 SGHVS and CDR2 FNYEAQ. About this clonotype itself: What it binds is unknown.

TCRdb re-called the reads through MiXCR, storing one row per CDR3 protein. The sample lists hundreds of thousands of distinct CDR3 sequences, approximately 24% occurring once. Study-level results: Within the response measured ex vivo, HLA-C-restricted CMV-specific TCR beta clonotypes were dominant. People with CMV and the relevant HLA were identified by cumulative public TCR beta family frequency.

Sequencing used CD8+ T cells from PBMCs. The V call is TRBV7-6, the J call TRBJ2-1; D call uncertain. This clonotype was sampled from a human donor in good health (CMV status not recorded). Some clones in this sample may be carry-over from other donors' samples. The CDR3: CASSLSSTEQFF. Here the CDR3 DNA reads TGTGCCAGCAGCTTATCCTCGACAGAGCAGTTCTTC.